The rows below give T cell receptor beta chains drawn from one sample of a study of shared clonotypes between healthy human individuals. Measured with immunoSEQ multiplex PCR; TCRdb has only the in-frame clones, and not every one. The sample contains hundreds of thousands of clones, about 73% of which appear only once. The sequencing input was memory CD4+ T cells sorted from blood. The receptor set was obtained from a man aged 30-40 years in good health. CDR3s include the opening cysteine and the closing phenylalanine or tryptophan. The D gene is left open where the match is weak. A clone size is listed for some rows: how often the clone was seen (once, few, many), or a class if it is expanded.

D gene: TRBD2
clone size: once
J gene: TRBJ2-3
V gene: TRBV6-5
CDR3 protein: CASSSVPGLGDTQYF
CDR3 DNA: TGTGCCAGCAGTTCAGTGCCGGGACTAGGGGATACGCAGTATTTT

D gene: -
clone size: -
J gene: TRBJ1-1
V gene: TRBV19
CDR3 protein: CASSIVPGPVFF
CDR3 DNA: TGTGCCAGTAGTATAGTACCCGGGCCAGTTTTCTTT

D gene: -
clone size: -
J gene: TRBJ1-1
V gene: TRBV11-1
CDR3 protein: CASSPSRTTEAFF
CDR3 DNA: TGTGCCAGCAGCCCGAGCCGGACAACTGAAGCTTTCTTT

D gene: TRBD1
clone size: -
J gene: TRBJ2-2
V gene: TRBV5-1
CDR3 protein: CASSTTTGSAGELFF
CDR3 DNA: TGCGCCAGCAGCACCACGACAGGGTCGGCCGGGGAGCTGTTTTTT

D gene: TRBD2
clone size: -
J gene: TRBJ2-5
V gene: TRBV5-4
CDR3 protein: CASSLAGGSRETQYF
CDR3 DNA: TGTGCCAGCAGCTTGGCCGGCGGGAGTAGAGAGACCCAGTACTTC

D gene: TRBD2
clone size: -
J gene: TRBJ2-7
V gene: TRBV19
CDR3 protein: CASTLTSRTYEQYF
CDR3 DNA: TGTGCCAGTACCCTGACTAGCCGTACCTACGAGCAGTACTTC

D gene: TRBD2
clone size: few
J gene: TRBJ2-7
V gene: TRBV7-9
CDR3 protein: CASSLGLAGDEQYF
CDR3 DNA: TGTGCCAGCAGCCTCGGACTAGCGGGAGACGAGCAGTACTTC

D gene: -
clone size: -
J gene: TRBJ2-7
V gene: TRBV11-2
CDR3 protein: CASSSSPWAAVREQYF
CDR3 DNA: TGTGCCAGCAGCTCTTCTCCGTGGGCCGCCGTGAGGGAGCAGTACTTC

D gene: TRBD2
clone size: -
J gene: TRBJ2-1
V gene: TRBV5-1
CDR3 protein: CASSLGTSGDHYNEQFF
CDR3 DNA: TGCGCCAGCAGCTTGGGGACTAGCGGGGATCATTACAATGAGCAGTTCTTC

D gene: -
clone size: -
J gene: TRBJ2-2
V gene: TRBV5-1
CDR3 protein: CASSLASLNTGELFF
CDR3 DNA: TGCGCCAGCAGCTTGGCTAGCCTGAACACCGGGGAGCTGTTTTTT

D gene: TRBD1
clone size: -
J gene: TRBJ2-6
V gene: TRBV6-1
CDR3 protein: CASSVRLGTGGAKGANVLTF
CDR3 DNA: TGTGCCAGCAGTGTTAGGCTCGGGACAGGGGGCGCGAAAGGGGCCAACGTCCTGACTTTC

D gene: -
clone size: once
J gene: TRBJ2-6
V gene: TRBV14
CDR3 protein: CASSRRAGANVLTF
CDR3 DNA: TGTGCCAGCAGCCGGAGAGCTGGGGCCAACGTCCTGACTTTC

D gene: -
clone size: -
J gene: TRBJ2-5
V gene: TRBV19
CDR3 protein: CASSHSRGRQGQETQYF
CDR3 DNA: TGTGCCAGTAGTCATTCGCGGGGGAGACAGGGGCAAGAGACCCAGTACTTC

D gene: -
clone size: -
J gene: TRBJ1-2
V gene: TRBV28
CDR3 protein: CASGLRRYGYTF
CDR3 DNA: TGTGCCAGCGGCCTCAGGCGGTATGGCTACACCTTC

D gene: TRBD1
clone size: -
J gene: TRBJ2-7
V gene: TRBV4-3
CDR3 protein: CASSQGSGTGTYEQYF
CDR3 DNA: TGCGCCAGCAGCCAAGGTTCGGGGACAGGGACCTACGAGCAGTACTTC

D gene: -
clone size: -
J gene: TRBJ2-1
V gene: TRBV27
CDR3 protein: CASSLRAGEQFF
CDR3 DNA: TGTGCCAGCAGTTTAAGGGCAGGTGAGCAGTTCTTC

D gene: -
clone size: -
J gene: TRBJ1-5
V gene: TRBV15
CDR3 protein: CATSRDGAVYSNQPQHF
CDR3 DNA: TGTGCCACCAGCAGAGATGGGGCAGTTTATAGCAATCAGCCCCAGCATTTT

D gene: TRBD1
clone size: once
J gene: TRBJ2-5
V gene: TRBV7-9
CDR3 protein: CASSDRQGRQETQYF
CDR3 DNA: TGTGCCAGCAGCGATCGACAGGGTAGACAAGAGACCCAGTACTTC

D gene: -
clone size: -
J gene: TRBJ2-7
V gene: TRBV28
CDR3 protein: CASQEGGGTYEQYF
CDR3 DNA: TGTGCCAGCCAGGAGGGGGGCGGCACCTACGAGCAGTACTTC

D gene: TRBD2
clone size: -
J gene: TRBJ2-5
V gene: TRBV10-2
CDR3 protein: CASSPLAAQETQYF
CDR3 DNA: TGCGCCAGCAGTCCACTAGCGGCCCAAGAGACCCAGTACTTC

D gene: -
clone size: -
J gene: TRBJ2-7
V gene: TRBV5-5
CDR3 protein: CASSLFNTRSEQYF
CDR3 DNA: TGTGCCAGCAGCTTGTTTAACACCAGGTCCGAGCAGTACTTC

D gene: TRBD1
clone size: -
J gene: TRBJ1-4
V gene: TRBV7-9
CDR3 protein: CASSLIPGQASSLEKLFF
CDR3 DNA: TGTGCCAGCAGCTTAATTCCGGGACAGGCATCCTCTTTAGAAAAACTGTTTTTT

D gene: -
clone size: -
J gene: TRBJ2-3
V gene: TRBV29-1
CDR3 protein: CSVERGTDTQYF
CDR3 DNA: TGCAGCGTTGAAAGGGGCACAGATACGCAGTATTTT

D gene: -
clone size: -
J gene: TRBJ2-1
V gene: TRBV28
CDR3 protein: CASSSHYEHNEQFF
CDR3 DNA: TGTGCCAGCAGTTCCCACTATGAGCACAATGAGCAGTTCTTC

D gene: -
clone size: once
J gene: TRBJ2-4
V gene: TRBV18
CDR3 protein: CASAGGDTQGGGQYF
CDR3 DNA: TGTGCCAGCGCCGGCGGAGACACCCAGGGGGGGGGTCAGTACTTC

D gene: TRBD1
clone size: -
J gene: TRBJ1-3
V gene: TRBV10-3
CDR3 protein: CAISRDRASGNTIYF
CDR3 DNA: TGTGCCATCAGTCGTGACAGGGCCTCTGGAAACACCATATATTTT

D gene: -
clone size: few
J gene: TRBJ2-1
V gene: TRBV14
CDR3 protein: CASSQVGEQFF
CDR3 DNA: TGTGCCAGCAGCCAGGTTGGTGAGCAGTTCTTC

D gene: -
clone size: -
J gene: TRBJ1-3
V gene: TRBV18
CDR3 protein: CASSPGPSATPGNTIYF
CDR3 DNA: TGTGCCAGCTCTCCTGGACCCAGCGCGACACCTGGAAACACCATATATTTT

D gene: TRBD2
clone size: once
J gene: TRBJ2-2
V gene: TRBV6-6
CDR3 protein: CASSGLAGGTGELFF
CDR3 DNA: TGTGCCAGCAGCGGACTAGCGGGGGGAACCGGGGAGCTGTTTTTT

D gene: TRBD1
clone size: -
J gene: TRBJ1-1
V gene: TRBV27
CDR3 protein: CASSSGQGMNTEAFF
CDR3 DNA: TGTGCCAGCAGTTCGGGACAGGGAATGAACACTGAAGCTTTCTTT

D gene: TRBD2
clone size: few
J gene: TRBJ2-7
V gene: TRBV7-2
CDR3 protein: CASSLGGSGRGRTYEQYF
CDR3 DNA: TGTGCCAGCAGCTTAGGGGGTAGCGGGAGAGGGCGAACCTACGAGCAGTACTTC

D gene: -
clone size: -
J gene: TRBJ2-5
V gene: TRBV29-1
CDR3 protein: CSVRQGPETQYF
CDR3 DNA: TGCAGCGTTAGGCAGGGTCCAGAGACCCAGTACTTC

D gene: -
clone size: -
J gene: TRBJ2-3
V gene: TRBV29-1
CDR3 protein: CSAHGRNTDTQYF
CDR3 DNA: TGCAGCGCTCATGGGCGGAACACAGATACGCAGTATTTT

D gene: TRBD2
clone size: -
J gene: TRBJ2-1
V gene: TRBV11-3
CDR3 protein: CASSGMGGDEQFF
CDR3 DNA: TGTGCCAGCAGCGGAATGGGAGGGGATGAGCAGTTCTTC

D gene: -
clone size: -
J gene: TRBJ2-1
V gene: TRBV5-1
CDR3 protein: CASSLDPYNEQFF
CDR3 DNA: TGCGCCAGCAGCTTGGATCCGTACAATGAGCAGTTCTTC

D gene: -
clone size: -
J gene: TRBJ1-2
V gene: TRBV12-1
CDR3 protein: CASSPSDGTECYGYTF
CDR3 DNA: TGTGCCAGCAGCCCTTCCGACGGGACAGAATGTTATGGCTACACCTTC

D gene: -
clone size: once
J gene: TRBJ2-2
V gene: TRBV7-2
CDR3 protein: CASSLERSGELFF
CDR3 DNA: TGTGCCAGCAGCTTAGAGAGGAGCGGGGAGCTGTTTTTT

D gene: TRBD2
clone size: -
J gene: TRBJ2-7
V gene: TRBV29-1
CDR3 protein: CSVGTSGTYEQYF
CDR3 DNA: TGCAGCGTTGGGACTAGCGGAACCTACGAGCAGTACTTC

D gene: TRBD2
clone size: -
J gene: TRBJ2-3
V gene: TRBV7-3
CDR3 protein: CASSSMAGDHTQYF
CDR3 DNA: TGTGCCAGCAGCTCTATGGCGGGAGATCATACGCAGTATTTT

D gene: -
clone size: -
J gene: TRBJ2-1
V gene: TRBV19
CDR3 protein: CASSLQFYNEQFF
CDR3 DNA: TGTGCCAGTAGTTTACAGTTCTACAATGAGCAGTTCTTC

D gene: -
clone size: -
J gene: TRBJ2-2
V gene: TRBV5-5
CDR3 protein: CASSPGPRDGTGELFF
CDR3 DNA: TGTGCCAGCAGCCCCGGTCCCAGGGATGGGACCGGGGAGCTGTTTTTT

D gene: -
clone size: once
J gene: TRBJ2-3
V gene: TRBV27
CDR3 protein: CASTQLAGTSTDTQYF
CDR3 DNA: TGTGCCAGCACCCAACTCGCGGGAACTAGCACAGATACGCAGTATTTT

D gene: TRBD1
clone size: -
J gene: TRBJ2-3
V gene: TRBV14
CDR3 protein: CASSQFGQGHPYF
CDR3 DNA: TGTGCCAGCAGCCAATTTGGACAGGGACATCCGTATTTT

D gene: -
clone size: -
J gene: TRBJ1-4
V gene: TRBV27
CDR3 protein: CASSSLGGEKLFF
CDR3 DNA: TGTGCCAGCAGCTCCCTTGGTGGGGAAAAACTGTTTTTT

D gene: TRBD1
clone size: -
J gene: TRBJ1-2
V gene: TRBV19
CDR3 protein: CASNRDRGKNGGYTF
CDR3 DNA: TGTGCCAGTAACCGGGACAGGGGAAAAAATGGAGGCTACACCTTC

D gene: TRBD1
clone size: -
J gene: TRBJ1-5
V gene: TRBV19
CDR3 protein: CASSIGARGRPLVDQPQHF
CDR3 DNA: TGTGCCAGTAGTATAGGGGCCAGGGGGCGCCCCTTGGTGGATCAGCCCCAGCATTTT

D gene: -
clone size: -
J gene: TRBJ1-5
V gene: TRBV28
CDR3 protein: CASSLEGGYQPQHF
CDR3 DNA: TGTGCCAGCAGTCTCGAGGGGGGGTATCAGCCCCAGCATTTT